This T cell receptor beta chain was recovered during a study of early T cells in non-severe SARS-CoV-2 infection. Individual cDNA molecules were tagged with unique molecular identifiers. MiXCR, applied by TCRdb to the 5' RACE reads, yields one record per CDR3 protein. Altogether 29,000 or so distinct CDR3 sequences are present, about 4.5% being singletons, with the ten largest covering approximately 6.3%. Germline V gene sequence: CDR1 MGHRA, CDR2 YSYEKL. Trimming cost V 0 bases and J 5 bases, with 10 bases left between them. CDR3 length equals 14 residues. General observations from the study: The VDJdb matching leaned toward anti-spike CD8 responses and overlooked private and CD4 specificities.

In this sample, this clonotype turned up many times. Its antigen is still unknown. The source of this sequence is an adult who was a healthcare worker with PCR-confirmed SARS-CoV-2 infection or an uninfected control (not recorded which). Specimen: whole blood. The chain has TRBV4-1 and TRBJ2-5; no clear D. The CDR3 loop reads CASSQDQGSETQYF. The CDR3 coding sequence is TGCGCCAGCAGCCAAGATCAAGGTTCGGAGACCCAGTACTTC.